This T cell receptor (beta chain) was sequenced during a study of OX40 agonist ivuxolimab in advanced cancers. About the study: Ivuxolimab doses were 0.01, 0.1, 0.3, 1.5, 3 or 10 mg/kg every 2 weeks. Partial responses, seen in three patients, involved one hepatocellular carcinoma and two cutaneous melanomas. Checkpoint inhibitors had been given previously to under 50% of patients. Findings and caveats of the study: The study found that CD8+ T cells averaged more expanded clones than CD4+.

Germline V gene sequence: CDR1 SGHTA, CDR2 FQGNSA. Trimming at V came to 4 bases and at J to 2 bases, leaving 7 bases not matched to a gene. This CDR3 is built from 15 residues. Produced via immunoSEQ multiplex PCR; TCRdb's table is partial and in-frame only. The repertoire consists of roughly 80,000 clones, with about 83% occurring once and the leading ten covering around 0.73%. On this clone: What it binds is not known.

This chain uses TRBV7-2 with TRBJ1-1; 7 bases line up with TRBD1. The sequencing here drew on CD4+ or CD8+ T cells sorted from blood, taken in a trial of the OX40 agonist ivuxolimab. The receptor comes from an adult with an advanced solid tumor such as melanoma, head and neck, liver or kidney cancer. The CDR3 sequence: CASSWGGTANTEAFF. The CDR3 region has the DNA TGTGCCAGCAGCTGGGGGGGGACAGCTAACACTGAAGCTTTCTTT.